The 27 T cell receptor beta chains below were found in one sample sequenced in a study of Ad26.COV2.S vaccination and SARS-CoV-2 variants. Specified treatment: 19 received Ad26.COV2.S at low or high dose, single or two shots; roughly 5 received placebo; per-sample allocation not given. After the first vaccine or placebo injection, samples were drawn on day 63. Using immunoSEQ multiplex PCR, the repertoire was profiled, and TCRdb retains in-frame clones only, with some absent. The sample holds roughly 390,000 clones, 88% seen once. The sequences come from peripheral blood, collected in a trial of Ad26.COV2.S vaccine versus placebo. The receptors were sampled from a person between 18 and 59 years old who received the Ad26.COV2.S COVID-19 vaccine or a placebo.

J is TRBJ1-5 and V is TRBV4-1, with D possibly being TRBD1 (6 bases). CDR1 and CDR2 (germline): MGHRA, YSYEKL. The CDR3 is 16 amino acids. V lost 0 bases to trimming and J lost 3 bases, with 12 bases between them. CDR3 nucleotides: TGCGCCAGCAGCCAAGAGGGGGCGGTGGACAATCAGCCCCAGCATTTT. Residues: CASSQEGAVDNQPQHF.

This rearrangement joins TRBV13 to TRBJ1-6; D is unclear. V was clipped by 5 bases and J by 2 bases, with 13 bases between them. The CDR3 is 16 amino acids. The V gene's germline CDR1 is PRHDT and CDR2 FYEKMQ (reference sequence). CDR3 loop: CASSPDTRTYNSPLHF. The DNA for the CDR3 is TGTGCCAGCAGCCCCGACACTAGAACCTATAATTCACCCCTCCACTTT.

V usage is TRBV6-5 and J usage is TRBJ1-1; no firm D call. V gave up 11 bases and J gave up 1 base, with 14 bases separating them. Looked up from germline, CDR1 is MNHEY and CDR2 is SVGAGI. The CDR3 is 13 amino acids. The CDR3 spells CAGRYGTNTEAFF. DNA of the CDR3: TGTGCCGGTCGCTACGGTACGAACACTGAAGCTTTCTTT.

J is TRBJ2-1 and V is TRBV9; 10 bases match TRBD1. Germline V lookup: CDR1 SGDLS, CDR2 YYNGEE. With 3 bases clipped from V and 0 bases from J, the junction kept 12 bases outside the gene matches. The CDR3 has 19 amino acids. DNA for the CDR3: TGTGCCAGCAGCGGAACTTGGACAGGGGGTCCCTCCTCCTACAATGAGCAGTTCTTC. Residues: CASSGTWTGGPSSYNEQFF.

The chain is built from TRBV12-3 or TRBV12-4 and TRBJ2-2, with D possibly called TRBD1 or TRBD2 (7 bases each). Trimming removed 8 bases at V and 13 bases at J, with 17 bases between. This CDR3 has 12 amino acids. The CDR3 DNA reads TGTGCCAGCTCCAGGGGGGGGGTAGTGCTGTTTTTT. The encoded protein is CASSRGGVVLFF.

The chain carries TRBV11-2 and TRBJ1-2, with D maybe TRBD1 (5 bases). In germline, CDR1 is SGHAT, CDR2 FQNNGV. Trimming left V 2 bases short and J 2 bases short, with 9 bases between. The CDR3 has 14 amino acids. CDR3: CASSLRGENYGYTF. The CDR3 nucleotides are TGTGCCAGCAGCTTAAGGGGTGAGAACTATGGCTACACCTTC.

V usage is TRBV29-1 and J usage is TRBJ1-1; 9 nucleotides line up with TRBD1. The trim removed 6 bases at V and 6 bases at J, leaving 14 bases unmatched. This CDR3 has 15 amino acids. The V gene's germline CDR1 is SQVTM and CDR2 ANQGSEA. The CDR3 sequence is CSVSPGQGIRSEAFF. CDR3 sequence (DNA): TGCAGCGTCTCTCCGGGACAGGGTATACGGTCTGAAGCTTTCTTT.

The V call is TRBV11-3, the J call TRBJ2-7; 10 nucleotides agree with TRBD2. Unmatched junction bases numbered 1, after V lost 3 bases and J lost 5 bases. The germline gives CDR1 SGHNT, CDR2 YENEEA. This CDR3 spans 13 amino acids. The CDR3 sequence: CASSLSGGDEQYF. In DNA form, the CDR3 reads TGTGCCAGCAGCTTGAGCGGGGGGGACGAGCAGTACTTC.

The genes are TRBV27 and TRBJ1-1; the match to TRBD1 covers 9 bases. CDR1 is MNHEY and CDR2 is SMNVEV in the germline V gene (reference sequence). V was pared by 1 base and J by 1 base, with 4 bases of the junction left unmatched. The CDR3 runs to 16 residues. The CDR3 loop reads CASSLLGTGRNTEAFF. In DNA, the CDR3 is TGTGCCAGCAGTTTATTAGGGACAGGGAGGAACACTGAAGCTTTCTTT.

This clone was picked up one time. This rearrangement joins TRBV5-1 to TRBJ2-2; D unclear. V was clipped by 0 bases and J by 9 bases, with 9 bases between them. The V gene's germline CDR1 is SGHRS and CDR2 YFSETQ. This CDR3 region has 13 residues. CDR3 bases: TGCGCCAGCAGCTTGGTTGGGTTCCGGGAGCTGTTTTTT. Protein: CASSLVGFRELFF.

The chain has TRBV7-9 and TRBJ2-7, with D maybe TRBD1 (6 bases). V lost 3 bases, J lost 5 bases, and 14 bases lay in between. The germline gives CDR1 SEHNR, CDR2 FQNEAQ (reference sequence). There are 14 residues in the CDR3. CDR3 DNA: TGTGCCAGCAGCTTCGGGACAAGTGGTCACGAGCAGTACTTC. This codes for CASSFGTSGHEQYF.

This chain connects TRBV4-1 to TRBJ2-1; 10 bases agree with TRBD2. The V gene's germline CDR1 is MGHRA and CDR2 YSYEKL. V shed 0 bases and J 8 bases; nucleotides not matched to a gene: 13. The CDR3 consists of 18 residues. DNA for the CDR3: TGCGCCAGCAGCCAAGATTCCCTGAGCGGGGGGGCTTCGGATGAGCAGTTCTTC. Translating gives CASSQDSLSGGASDEQFF.

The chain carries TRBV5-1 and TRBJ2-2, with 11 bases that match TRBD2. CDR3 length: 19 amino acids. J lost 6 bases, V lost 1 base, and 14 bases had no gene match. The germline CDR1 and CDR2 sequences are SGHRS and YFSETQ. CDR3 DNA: TGCGCCAGCAGCTTGTCCCGACTAGCGGGGTTGGTTCTATCCGGGGAGCTGTTTTTT. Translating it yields CASSLSRLAGLVLSGELFF.

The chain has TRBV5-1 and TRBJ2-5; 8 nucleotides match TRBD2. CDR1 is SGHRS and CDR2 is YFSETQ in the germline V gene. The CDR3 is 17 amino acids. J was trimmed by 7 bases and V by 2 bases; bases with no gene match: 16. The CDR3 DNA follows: TGCGCCAGCAGCTTTTCAGCGGGGGACCTCCCTCCGGGGACCCAGTACTTC. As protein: CASSFSAGDLPPGTQYF.

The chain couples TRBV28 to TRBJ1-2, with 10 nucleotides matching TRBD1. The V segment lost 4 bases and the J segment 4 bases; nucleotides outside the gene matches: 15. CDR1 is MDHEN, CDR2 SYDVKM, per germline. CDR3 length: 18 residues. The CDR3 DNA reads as TGTGCCAGCAGTTGGACCGGGACAGGGGCCTTCGGGCGCTATGGCTACACCTTC. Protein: CASSWTGTGAFGRYGYTF.

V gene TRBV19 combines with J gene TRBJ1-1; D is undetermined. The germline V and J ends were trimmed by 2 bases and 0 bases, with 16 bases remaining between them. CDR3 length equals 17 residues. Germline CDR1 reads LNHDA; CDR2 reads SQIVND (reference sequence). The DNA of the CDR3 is TGTGCCAGTAGTATAAACTTCGGCGGACGTCTGAACACTGAAGCTTTCTTT. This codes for CASSINFGGRLNTEAFF. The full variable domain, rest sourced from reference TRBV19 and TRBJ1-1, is DGGITQSPKYLFRKEGQNVTLSCEQNLNHDAMYWYRQDPGQGLRLIYYSQIVNDFQKGDIAEGYSVSREKKESFPLTVTSAQKNPTAFYLCASSINFGGRLNTEAFFGQGTRLTVV.

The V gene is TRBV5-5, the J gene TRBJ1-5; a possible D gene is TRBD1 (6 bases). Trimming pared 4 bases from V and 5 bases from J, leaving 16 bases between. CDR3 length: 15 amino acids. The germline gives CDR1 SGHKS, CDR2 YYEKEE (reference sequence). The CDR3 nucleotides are TGTGCCAGCAGCCTGGGGGCGGGGGTGCATCAGCCCCAGCATTTT. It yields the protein CASSLGAGVHQPQHF.

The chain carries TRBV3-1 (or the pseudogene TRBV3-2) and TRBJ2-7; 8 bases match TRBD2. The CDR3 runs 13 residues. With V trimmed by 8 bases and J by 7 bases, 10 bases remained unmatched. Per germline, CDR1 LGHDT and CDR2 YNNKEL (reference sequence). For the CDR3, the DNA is TGTGCCAGCCTTAGCGGGGTTAACGGGGAGCAGTACTTC. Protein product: CASLSGVNGEQYF.

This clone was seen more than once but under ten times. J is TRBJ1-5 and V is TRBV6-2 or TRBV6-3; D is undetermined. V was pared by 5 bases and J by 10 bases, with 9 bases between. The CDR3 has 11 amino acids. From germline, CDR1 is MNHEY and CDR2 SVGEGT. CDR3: CASSGLGPQHF. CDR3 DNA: TGTGCCAGCAGTGGGTTAGGACCCCAGCATTTT.

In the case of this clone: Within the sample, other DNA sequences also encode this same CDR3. The CDR3 DNA sequence: TGCGCCAGCAGTGAGTCAGGGAACTATGGCTACACCTTC. This sequence encodes CASSESGNYGYTF. The chain couples TRBV10-1 to TRBJ1-2; unclear D gene. Looked up from germline, CDR1 is WNHNN and CDR2 is SYGVQD (reference sequence). The V gene lost 0 bases and the J gene lost 2 bases, with 4 bases spanning the gap. The CDR3 has 13 amino acids.

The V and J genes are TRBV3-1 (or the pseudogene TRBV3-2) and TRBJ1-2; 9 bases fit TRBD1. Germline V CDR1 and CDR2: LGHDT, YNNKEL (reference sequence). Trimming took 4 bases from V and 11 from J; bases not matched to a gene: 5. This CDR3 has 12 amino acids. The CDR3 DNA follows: TGTGCCAGCAGCCGAGAGACAGGGGGTTACACCTTC. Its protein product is CASSRETGGYTF.

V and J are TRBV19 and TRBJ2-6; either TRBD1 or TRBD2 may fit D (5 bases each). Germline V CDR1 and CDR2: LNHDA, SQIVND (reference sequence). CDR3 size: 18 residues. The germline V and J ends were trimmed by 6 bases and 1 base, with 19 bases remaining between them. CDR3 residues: CASSPGRFRGSGANVLTF. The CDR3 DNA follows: TGTGCCAGTAGCCCGGGGCGATTTAGAGGGTCTGGGGCCAACGTCCTGACTTTC.

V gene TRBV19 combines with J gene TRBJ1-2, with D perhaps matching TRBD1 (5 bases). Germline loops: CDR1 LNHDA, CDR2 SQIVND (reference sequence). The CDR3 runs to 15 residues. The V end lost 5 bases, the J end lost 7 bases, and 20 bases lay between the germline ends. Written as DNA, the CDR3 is TGTGCCAGTAGTCCCGGCCGGGGCGGTGATAGTGGCTACACCTTC. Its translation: CASSPGRGGDSGYTF.

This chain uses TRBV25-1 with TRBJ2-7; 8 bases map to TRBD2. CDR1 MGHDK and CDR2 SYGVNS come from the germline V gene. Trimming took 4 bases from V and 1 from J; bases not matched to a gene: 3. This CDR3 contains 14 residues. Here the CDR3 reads CASSGAGGSYEQYF. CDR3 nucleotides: TGTGCCAGCAGTGGTGCGGGGGGATCCTACGAGCAGTACTTC.

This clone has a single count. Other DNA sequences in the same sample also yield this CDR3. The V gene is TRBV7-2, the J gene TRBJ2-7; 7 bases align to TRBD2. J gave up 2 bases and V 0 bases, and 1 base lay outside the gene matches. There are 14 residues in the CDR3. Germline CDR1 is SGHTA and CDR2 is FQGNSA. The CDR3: CASSLAGGTYEQYF. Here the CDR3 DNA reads TGTGCCAGCAGCTTAGCGGGGGGGACCTACGAGCAGTACTTC. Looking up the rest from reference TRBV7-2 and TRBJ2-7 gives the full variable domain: GAGVSQSPSNKVTEKGKDVELRCDPISGHTALYWYRQSLGQGLEFLIYFQGNSAPDKSGLPSDRFSAERTGGSVSTLTIQRTQQEDSAVYLCASSLAGGTYEQYFGPGTRLTVT.

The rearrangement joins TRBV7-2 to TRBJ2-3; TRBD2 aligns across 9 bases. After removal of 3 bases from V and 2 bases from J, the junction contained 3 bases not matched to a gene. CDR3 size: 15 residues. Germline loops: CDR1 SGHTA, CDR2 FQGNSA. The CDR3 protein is CASSFSGGNTDTQYF. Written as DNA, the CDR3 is TGTGCCAGCAGCTTTAGCGGGGGAAACACAGATACGCAGTATTTT.

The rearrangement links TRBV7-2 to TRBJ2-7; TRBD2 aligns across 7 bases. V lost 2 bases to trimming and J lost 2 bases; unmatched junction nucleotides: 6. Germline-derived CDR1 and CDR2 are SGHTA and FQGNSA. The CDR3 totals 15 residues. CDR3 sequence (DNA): TGTGCCAGCAGCTTACCCGCGGGGGAGACCTACGAGCAGTACTTC. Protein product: CASSLPAGETYEQYF. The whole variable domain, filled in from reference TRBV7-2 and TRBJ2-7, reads GAGVSQSPSNKVTEKGKDVELRCDPISGHTALYWYRQSLGQGLEFLIYFQGNSAPDKSGLPSDRFSAERTGGSVSTLTIQRTQQEDSAVYLCASSLPAGETYEQYFGPGTRLTVT.